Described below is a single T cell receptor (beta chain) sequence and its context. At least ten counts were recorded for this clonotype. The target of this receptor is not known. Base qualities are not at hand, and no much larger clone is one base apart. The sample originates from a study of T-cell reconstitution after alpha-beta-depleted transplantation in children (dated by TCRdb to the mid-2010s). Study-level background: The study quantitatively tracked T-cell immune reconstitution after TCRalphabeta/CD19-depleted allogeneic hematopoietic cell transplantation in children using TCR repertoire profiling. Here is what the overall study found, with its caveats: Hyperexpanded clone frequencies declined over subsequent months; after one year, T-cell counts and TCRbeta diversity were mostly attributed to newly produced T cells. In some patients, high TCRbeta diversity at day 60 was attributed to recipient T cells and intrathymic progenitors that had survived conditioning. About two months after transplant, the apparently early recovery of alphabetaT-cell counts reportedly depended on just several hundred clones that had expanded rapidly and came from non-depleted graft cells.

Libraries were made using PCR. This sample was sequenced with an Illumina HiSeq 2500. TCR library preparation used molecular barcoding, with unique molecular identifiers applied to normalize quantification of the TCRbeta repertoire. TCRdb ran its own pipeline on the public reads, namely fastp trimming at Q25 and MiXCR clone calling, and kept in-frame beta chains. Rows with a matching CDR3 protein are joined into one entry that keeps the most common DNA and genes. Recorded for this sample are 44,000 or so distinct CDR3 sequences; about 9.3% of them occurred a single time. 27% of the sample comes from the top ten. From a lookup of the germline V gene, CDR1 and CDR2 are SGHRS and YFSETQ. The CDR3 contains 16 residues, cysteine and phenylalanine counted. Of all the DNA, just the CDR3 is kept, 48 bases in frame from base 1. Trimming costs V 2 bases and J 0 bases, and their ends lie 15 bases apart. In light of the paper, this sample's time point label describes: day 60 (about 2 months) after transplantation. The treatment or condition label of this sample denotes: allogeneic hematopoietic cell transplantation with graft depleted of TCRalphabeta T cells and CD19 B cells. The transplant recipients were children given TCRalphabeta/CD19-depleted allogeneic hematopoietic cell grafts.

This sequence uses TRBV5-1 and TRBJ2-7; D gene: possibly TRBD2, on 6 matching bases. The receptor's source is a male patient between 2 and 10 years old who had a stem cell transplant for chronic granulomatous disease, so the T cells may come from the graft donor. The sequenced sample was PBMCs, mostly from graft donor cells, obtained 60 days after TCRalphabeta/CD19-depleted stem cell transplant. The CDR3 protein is CASSLRRDGGSYEQYF. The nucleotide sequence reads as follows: TGCGCCAGCAGCTTACGGCGAGACGGGGGCTCCTACGAGCAGTACTTC.